Presented here are 27 T cell receptor beta chains from one specimen sequenced in a study of blood T cell repertoires in COVID-19. Method: immunoSEQ multiplex PCR; TCRdb's copy keeps in-frame clones and lacks some. The repertoire holds 200,000 to 250,000 clones, with around 86% as singletons. Sequences were obtained from peripheral blood. These receptors were collected from a woman aged 25 to 39 who had recovered from COVID-19.

The CDR3 protein is CASSPVGTGAGTEAFF. The CDR3 DNA follows: TGTGCCAGCTCACCGGTGGGGACAGGGGCAGGCACTGAAGCTTTCTTT. The chain combines TRBV18 with TRBJ1-1; 10 nucleotides match TRBD1. V gave up 3 bases and J gave up 4 bases; unmatched junction bases: 8. The CDR3 totals 16 residues. The germline V gene encodes CDR1 KGHSH and CDR2 LQKENI.

The chain carries TRBV4-3 and TRBJ2-3; no definite D call. Germline CDR1 LGHNA, CDR2 YSLEER. Trimming pared 1 base from V and 4 bases from J, leaving 18 bases between. The length of the CDR3 is 17 residues. CDR3 amino acids: CASSQGRRLHGPDTQYF. In nucleotides, the CDR3 is TGCGCCAGCAGCCAAGGCAGAAGACTCCATGGCCCAGATACGCAGTATTTT.

The J gene is TRBJ2-2, the V gene TRBV4-1; 9 bases match TRBD2. The CDR3 is made up of 16 amino acids. V shed 1 base, J shed 4 bases, and the junction held 4 bases outside the gene matches. In germline, CDR1 is MGHRA, CDR2 YSYEKL. For the CDR3, the DNA is TGCGCCAGCAGCCAAGCATTAGCGGGGGCCACCGGGGAGCTGTTTTTT. Protein product: CASSQALAGATGELFF.

The chain combines TRBV7-6 with TRBJ2-1; 9 bases are a match to TRBD2. CDR1 is SGHVS and CDR2 is FNYEAQ in the germline V gene. Losses at the gene ends were 1 base for V and 8 bases for J; bases not matched to a gene: 6. The CDR3 is made up of 15 amino acids. The CDR3 sequence: CASSLVAGGLDEQFF. CDR3 nucleotide sequence: TGTGCCAGCAGCTTAGTGGCGGGGGGGTTGGATGAGCAGTTCTTC.

The chain links TRBV27 to TRBJ1-2, with a tentative D call TRBD1 (5 bases). Looked up from germline, CDR1 is MNHEY and CDR2 is SMNVEV (reference sequence). This CDR3 region has 13 residues. The V end was cut by 3 bases, the J end by 8 bases, with 13 bases between. CDR3 protein: CASSLQGSAGYTF. The CDR3, as DNA: TGTGCCAGCAGTTTGCAGGGATCCGCCGGCTACACCTTC.

The chain is built from TRBV12-5 and TRBJ2-3, with D unclear. The CDR3 sequence is 15 residues long. Deletions cut 1 base from V and 3 bases from J, with 11 bases between. CDR1 is LGHNT and CDR2 is FRNRAP in the germline V gene. This CDR3 reads CASGLASAGTDTQYF. Written as DNA, the CDR3 is TGTGCTAGTGGTTTGGCAAGTGCCGGGACAGATACGCAGTATTTT.

This clone was detected a few times. The V gene is TRBV6-5, the J gene TRBJ2-5; 10 bases map to TRBD1. CDR1 and CDR2 from the germline V gene are MNHEY and SVGAGI. Trimming removed 0 bases from V and 5 bases from J; junction bases left unmatched: 0. The CDR3 has 14 residues. Here the CDR3 DNA reads TGTGCCAGCAGTTACTCGGGACAGGGGGAGACCCAGTACTTC. This sequence encodes CASSYSGQGETQYF.

This clone was seen just once. The V call is TRBV7-9, the J call TRBJ1-1, with a tentative D call TRBD1 (5 bases). CDR1 and CDR2 (germline): SEHNR, FQNEAQ (reference sequence). The CDR3 runs to 15 residues. The V end lost 10 bases, the J end lost 7 bases, and 25 bases lay between the germline ends. The CDR3 is CAINREGLPNFEAFF. CDR3 nucleotide sequence: TGTGCCATCAATCGGGAGGGGCTACCGAACTTTGAAGCTTTCTTT. Together with reference TRBV7-9 and TRBJ1-1, the CDR3 gives the full variable domain: DTGVSQNPRHKITKRGQNVTFRCDPISEHNRLYWYRQTLGQGPEFLTYFQNEAQLEKSRLLSDRFSAERPKGSFSTLEIQRTEQGDSAMYLCAINREGLPNFEAFFGQGTRLTVV.

This clone was detected many times. The chain carries TRBV6-1 and TRBJ1-3; no firm D call. V was clipped by 3 bases and J by 4 bases, with 4 bases between them. CDR3 length: 12 residues. Germline lookup yields CDR1 MNHNS and CDR2 SASEGT. CDR3 residues: CASSDQGNTIYF. The CDR3 nucleotides read TGTGCCAGCAGTGACCAGGGAAACACCATATATTTT.

The CDR3 DNA follows: TGTGCCAGCAGTGAAGCGAGTGGCTACACCTTC. Its protein is CASSEASGYTF. This sequence joins TRBV2 and TRBJ1-2; D gene uncertain. From germline, CDR1 is SNHLY and CDR2 FYNNEI. The CDR3 consists of 11 residues. Trimming took 0 bases from V and 7 from J, leaving 3 bases between them.

V and J are TRBV6-5 and TRBJ2-3; maybe TRBD1 (6 bases). The CDR3 loop spans 16 amino acids. Germline CDR1 MNHEY, CDR2 SVGAGI. Trimming took off 2 bases at V and 0 bases at J, with 12 bases between the two ends. The CDR3 loop is CASSYGLQGSTDTQYF. CDR3 nucleotides: TGTGCCAGCAGTTACGGTCTCCAGGGGAGCACAGATACGCAGTATTTT.

The chain uses TRBV2 and TRBJ1-1, with unresolved D. V lost 6 bases and J lost 3, with 14 bases in between. Germline-derived CDR1 and CDR2 are SNHLY and FYNNEI. The CDR3 sequence is 14 residues long. The CDR3 nucleotides read TGTGCCAGCAGCCAAGGGAGTCACTACACTGAAGCTTTCTTT. Encoded protein: CASSQGSHYTEAFF.

This clone was seen just once. The chain is built from TRBV15 and TRBJ2-6; possible D gene TRBD2, 6 bases. The V gene lost 3 bases and the J gene lost 1 base, with 10 bases spanning the gap. CDR1 and CDR2 from the germline V gene are LNHNV and YYDKDF (reference sequence). The CDR3 runs to 16 residues. The CDR3 loop reads CATSSMEGSGANVLTF. DNA of the CDR3: TGTGCCACCAGCAGTATGGAGGGGTCTGGGGCCAACGTCCTGACTTTC. Complete variable domain (other parts from reference TRBV15 and TRBJ2-6): DAMVIQNPRYQVTQFGKPVTLSCSQTLNHNVMYWYQQKSSQAPKLLFHYYDKDFNNEADTPDNFQSRRPNTSFCFLDIRSPGLGDTAMYLCATSSMEGSGANVLTFGAGSRLTVL.

The chain employs TRBV2 and TRBJ1-2, with unresolved D. The V gene's germline CDR1 is SNHLY and CDR2 FYNNEI. The V and J ends lost 8 bases and 8 bases respectively, with 18 bases between them. CDR3 length equals 13 residues. CDR3 sequence: CASGLEGFSGYTF. The DNA for the CDR3 is TGTGCCAGCGGCCTCGAGGGTTTTAGCGGCTACACCTTC.

The chain employs TRBV19 and TRBJ2-2; TRBD1 agrees at 7 bases. V was clipped by 3 bases and J by 5 bases; unmatched bases: 9. Germline CDR1 LNHDA, CDR2 SQIVND (reference sequence). The length of the CDR3 is 16 residues. This CDR3 reads CASSIPDRVRTGELFF. Here the CDR3 DNA reads TGTGCCAGTAGTATTCCAGACAGGGTGAGGACCGGGGAGCTGTTTTTT.

This clone was seen just once. The chain has TRBV3-1 (or the pseudogene TRBV3-2) and TRBJ1-6; perhaps TRBD1 as D (5 bases). From germline, CDR1 is LGHDT and CDR2 YNNKEL (reference sequence). This CDR3 is built from 16 residues. The germline V and J ends were trimmed by 0 bases and 4 bases, with 10 bases remaining between them. CDR3 region: CASSQEGGAYNSPLHF. As DNA, the CDR3 is TGTGCCAGCAGCCAAGAGGGGGGAGCGTATAATTCACCCCTCCACTTT.

This chain uses TRBV23-1 with TRBJ1-3, with D uncertain. TRBV23-1 is an ORF, with its function uncertain. V gave up 9 bases and J gave up 0 bases, with 6 bases separating them. This CDR3 is built from 12 residues. CDR3 nucleotide sequence: TGCGCCAGTTGTAGCTCTGGAAACACCATATATTTT. This encodes CASCSSGNTIYF.

The rearrangement joins TRBV29-1 to TRBJ1-2, with 8 bases matching TRBD1. The CDR3 totals 15 residues. V shed 2 bases and J 8 bases; nucleotides not matched to a gene: 13. CDR1 SQVTM and CDR2 ANQGSEA come from the germline V gene. The CDR3 bases are TGCAGCGTTGAAACACCCGATGACAGGGGTGAAGGCTACACCTTC. Translation gives CSVETPDDRGEGYTF.

V and J are TRBV27 and TRBJ2-2, with TRBD2 matching 7 bases. Germline V gives CDR1 MNHEY, CDR2 SMNVEV (reference sequence). Germline trimming cut 2 bases from V and 4 bases from J; bases unmatched to any gene: 1. The CDR3 has 14 amino acids. The CDR3 spells CASSLGGGTGELFF. CDR3 DNA: TGTGCCAGCAGTTTAGGGGGGGGCACCGGGGAGCTGTTTTTT.

The chain carries TRBV2 and TRBJ2-3, with TRBD2 as a possible D gene (5 bases). The CDR3 is 16 residues long. CDR1 and CDR2 (germline): SNHLY, FYNNEI. Trimming removed 7 bases from V and 3 bases from J, with 20 bases in between. The CDR3: CASTPSLGWVTDTQYF. The CDR3 nucleotides are TGTGCCAGCACCCCCTCACTAGGGTGGGTTACAGATACGCAGTATTTT.

The chain recombines TRBV19 with TRBJ2-3; 7 bases fit TRBD1. This CDR3 is 14 amino acids long. From germline, CDR1 is LNHDA and CDR2 SQIVND (reference sequence). With 7 bases clipped from V and 1 base from J, the junction kept 5 bases outside the gene matches. The CDR3 bases are TGTGCCAGTACCAAGGGGGCAGGCACAGATACGCAGTATTTT. It codes for CASTKGAGTDTQYF.

The chain carries TRBV7-6 and TRBJ2-7; 10 nucleotides match TRBD1. Germline V gene lookup returns CDR1 SGHVS and CDR2 FNYEAQ. The CDR3 spans 18 residues. Unmatched junction bases numbered 15, after V lost 2 bases and J lost 5 bases. The CDR3 DNA reads TGTGCCAGCAGCTTAAGGTCGCCTACGGGACAGGGGCGCCACGAGCAGTACTTC. Its protein is CASSLRSPTGQGRHEQYF. Based on the CDR3 plus reference TRBV7-6 and TRBJ2-7, the full variable domain is GAGVSQSPRYKVTKRGQDVALRCDPISGHVSLYWYRQALGQGPEFLTYFNYEAQQDKSGLPNDRFSAERPEGSISTLTIQRTEQRDSAMYRCASSLRSPTGQGRHEQYFGPGTRLTVT.

V usage is TRBV10-3 and J usage is TRBJ2-7; maybe TRBD2 (5 bases). The V and J ends lost 2 bases and 3 bases respectively, with 26 bases between them. CDR3 length equals 19 residues. CDR1 and CDR2 from the germline V gene are ENHRY and SYGVKD. In DNA, the CDR3 is TGTGCCATCAGTGAGAGAGGAGGATCCGATAAGGTCAAAGGCTACGAGCAGTACTTC. As protein: CAISERGGSDKVKGYEQYF.

This clone was seen just once. In the same sample, other DNA sequences code for this CDR3. The chain's CDR3 is CATSDRGEQFF. The CDR3, as DNA: TGTGCCACCAGTGACAGGGGTGAGCAGTTCTTC. The chain couples TRBV24-1 to TRBJ2-1; a possible D gene is TRBD1 (6 bases). The CDR3 has 11 amino acids. Trimming left V 4 bases short and J 9 bases short, with 6 bases between. Looked up from germline, CDR1 is KGHDR and CDR2 is SFDVKD.

The sample holds one count of this clone. This chain connects TRBV7-6 to TRBJ2-2; D not resolved. Germline CDR1 reads SGHVS; CDR2 reads FNYEAQ. The CDR3 is 12 residues long. V lost 3 bases and J lost 7, with 6 bases in between. Written as DNA, the CDR3 is TGTGCCAGCAGCTTGGGCCACGGGGAGCTGTTTTTT. Amino acid sequence: CASSLGHGELFF.

This chain connects TRBV7-2 to TRBJ2-1; 9 positions agree with TRBD2. The CDR3 loop spans 17 amino acids. The germline CDR1 and CDR2 sequences are SGHTA and FQGNSA. With 1 base clipped from V and 4 bases from J, the junction kept 8 bases outside the gene matches. CDR3 region: CASSLEAGGWGYNEQFF. CDR3 DNA: TGTGCCAGCAGCTTAGAAGCGGGGGGCTGGGGTTACAATGAGCAGTTCTTC.

This chain links TRBV2 with TRBJ1-1; 7 positions match TRBD1. From germline, CDR1 is SNHLY and CDR2 FYNNEI. This CDR3 has 15 residues. The junction had 7 bases not matched to a gene; V was cut back by 5 bases and J by 1 base. The CDR3 loop is CASSRRYRGNTEAFF. The CDR3 nucleotides are TGTGCCAGCAGTCGAAGATACAGGGGGAACACTGAAGCTTTCTTT.